This T cell receptor beta chain was retrieved from a study of regulatory T cells in long-lasting Graves disease. Study context: Persistent Graves' disease denoted over 5 years of antithyroid drugs plus positive TSH receptor antibodies.

The CDR3 is 15 residues long. Between the trimmed V and J ends, which lost 5 bases and 5 bases, there was a span of 15 bases. The germline CDR1 and CDR2 sequences are LNHDA and SQIVND (reference sequence). In this sample, this clonotype turned up a few times. Its antigen is unknown. Time point of the sample: persistent/refractory GD, antithyroid drugs over 5 years with positive TRAb. With RNA extracted from PBMCs as input, the TCR library was made. Arm-PCR of CDR3 regions with iRepertoire HTBI primers generated TCR beta libraries. TCRdb independently ran MiXCR on the multiplex PCR reads; one entry per CDR3 protein. The sample contains more than 300,000 distinct CDR3 sequences, about 20% of which appear only once. Whole-study findings and limits: The work looked only at peripheral blood and did not look at thyroid tissue. Sharing of public clonotypes was greater in persistent patients (roughly 2,600) than in new patients (almost 1,000).

Sequenced here: peripheral blood mononuclear cells (PBMCs), sampled when the disease was refractory, from a patient treated with antithyroid drugs. The sequence derives from a female donor with Graves disease. The chain uses TRBV19 and TRBJ1-4; D remains unclear. In DNA, the CDR3 is TGTGCCAGTAGTCCCCATCGCATGAGCAATGAAAAACTGTTTTTT. Translating gives CASSPHRMSNEKLFF. Together with reference TRBV19 and TRBJ1-4, the CDR3 gives the full variable domain: DGGITQSPKYLFRKEGQNVTLSCEQNLNHDAMYWYRQDPGQGLRLIYYSQIVNDFQKGDIAEGYSVSREKKESFPLTVTSAQKNPTAFYLCASSPHRMSNEKLFFGSGTQLSVL.